The clone carrying this TCR beta chain has a count of ten or more. The antigen remains undetermined. This sample is drawn from a study of T cell repertoires in cytomegalovirus infection. Study information: CMV epitopes that were recently identified and HLA-C-restricted were used alongside well-studied HLA-B-restricted ones. Whole-study results and caveats: Summed frequency of public TCR beta families distinguished CMV carriers with the relevant HLA. Ex vivo, HLA-C-restricted CMV-specific TCR beta clonotypes prevailed over the rest of the response.

Germline V gene sequence: CDR1 LNHDA, CDR2 SQIVND (reference sequence). V was pared by 5 bases and J by 1 base, with 14 bases between. This CDR3 contains 15 residues. MiXCR, applied by TCRdb to the reads, yields one record per CDR3 protein. This sample has 680,000 or so distinct CDR3 sequences; 30% to 35% occur once, and the top ten carry over 15%. The origin of this receptor is a human donor in good health (CMV status not recorded). Some clones in this sample may be carry-over from other donors' samples. This chain joins TRBV19 and TRBJ1-1; weak D call: TRBD1 (6 bases). The sample in question was cultured PBMCs, obtained from culture after CMV antigen stimulation. The CDR3 loop is CASSASSTGNTEAFF. The CDR3 nucleotides read TGTGCCAGTAGTGCCTCGTCGACAGGGAACACTGAAGCTTTCTTT.